The rows below give T cell receptor beta chains drawn from one sample of a study of response to subunit inactivated influenza vaccine. TCRdb processed the RT-PCR reads anew with MiXCR; each CDR3 protein has one entry. This table holds under 800,000 distinct CDR3 sequences, 14% found once. The sample here was PBMCs from blood, taken 14 to 15 days before vaccination. The receptors originated from a man aged 50-60 years who received an inactivated influenza vaccine. Each CDR3 is given with its conserved first and last residue. Fields, in order: CDR3 DNA, CDR3 protein, D gene, clone size, J gene, V gene. D genes are given only for firm matches. Clone size, where shown, is once, few, many, or a class for clones that have expanded.

TGTGCCAGCAGTCACACAGGGGGGGTCTACACCGGGGAGCTGTTTTTT,CASSHTGGVYTGELFF,.,.,TRBJ2-2,TRBV12-3/TRBV12-4
TGTGCCAGCAGTTATTGGGGACAGGCTAGCAATCAGCCCCAGCATTTT,CASSYWGQASNQPQHF,TRBD1,few,TRBJ1-5,TRBV6-2/TRBV6-3
TGCAGTGCTAGTCGGGGAGGGCGGGGAGAAGATACGCAGTATTTT,CSASRGGRGEDTQYF,TRBD2,.,TRBJ2-3,TRBV20-1
TGCGCCAGCAGCAATGGCTGGGGCCAGGGTATTTACACTGAAGCTTTCTTT,CASSNGWGQGIYTEAFF,.,.,TRBJ1-1,TRBV5-1
TGCAGTGCTAGGGGGACTAGCGGACCCACAGATACGCAGTATTTT,CSARGTSGPTDTQYF,TRBD2,.,TRBJ2-3,TRBV20-1
TGTGCCAGCAGTTTAGTGTCCGGGGGGAGCTCCTACGAGCAGTACTTC,CASSLVSGGSSYEQYF,TRBD2,many,TRBJ2-7,TRBV27
TGTGCCAGCAGCCCGGGCCTGACAGACGACTACTACGAGCAGTACTTC,CASSPGLTDDYYEQYF,.,few,TRBJ2-7,TRBV7-9
TGCGCCAGCAGCTTGGCCGGGACGATGTGGGAGACCCAGTACTTC,CASSLAGTMWETQYF,.,few,TRBJ2-5,TRBV5-1
TGTGCCAGCAGCTTAATGGGACATCATGGGGATACGCAGTATTTT,CASSLMGHHGDTQYF,.,.,TRBJ2-3,TRBV7-2
TGCAGTGCTAGAGATGGGAGGGAGACCCAGTACTTC,CSARDGRETQYF,.,many,TRBJ2-5,TRBV20-1
TGTGCCAGCAGCCAAGGTCCGGAGCAGTTCTTC,CASSQGPEQFF,.,.,TRBJ2-1,TRBV4-2
TGTGCCAGCAGCCCAGGGCATAGTCAGCCCCAGCATTTT,CASSPGHSQPQHF,.,few,TRBJ1-5,TRBV7-9
TGTGCCAGCAGCCGAATGGGGGGAAACACTGAAGCTTTCTTT,CASSRMGGNTEAFF,.,many,TRBJ1-1,TRBV7-6
TGTGCCAGCAGTGCGGACAGCCTTCGTTTCGGAACTGAAGCTTTCTTT,CASSADSLRFGTEAFF,.,.,TRBJ1-1,TRBV2
TGTGCCAGCTCTTGGCCAAGACAGAGCTCCTACCGCAATCAGCCCCAGCATTTT,CASSWPRQSSYRNQPQHF,.,few,TRBJ1-5,TRBV6-1
TGCGCCAGCAGCCCAGGTGGGGACAGGGCGGCCGGGGAGCTGTTTTTT,CASSPGGDRAAGELFF,TRBD1,.,TRBJ2-2,TRBV4-3
TGTGCCACCAGCAGAGAGGCCGACTATGGCTACACCTTC,CATSREADYGYTF,.,.,TRBJ1-2,TRBV15
TGTGCCAGCAGCTTATGGGACAGCGCCGGGGAGCTGTTTTTT,CASSLWDSAGELFF,TRBD1,few,TRBJ2-2,TRBV7-9
TGCAGTGCAATCGGGACTAGCGGAGGGGTGTCCTACGAGCAGTACTTC,CSAIGTSGGVSYEQYF,TRBD2,.,TRBJ2-7,TRBV20-1
TGTGCCAGCAGTTTAGCGGGACCCTACGAGCAGTACTTC,CASSLAGPYEQYF,.,many,TRBJ2-7,TRBV12-3/TRBV12-4
TGTGCCAGCAGCCCTCCAGGACTAGCGGGGGGTGTTCAGTACTTC,CASSPPGLAGGVQYF,TRBD2,few,TRBJ2-4,TRBV5-6
TGTGCCAGCAGCTTATTGACCGCGATGGACCATTCCTACGAGCAGTACTTC,CASSLLTAMDHSYEQYF,.,few,TRBJ2-7,TRBV7-9
TGTGCCAGCAGTTACTCGAAGCGGGGGGGCCTCTACGAGCAGTACTTC,CASSYSKRGGLYEQYF,TRBD2,few,TRBJ2-7,TRBV6-5
TGCAGTGCTAGGCGACCTCTCGAGCAGTACTTC,CSARRPLEQYF,.,.,TRBJ2-7,TRBV20-1
TGCAGTGCTAGAAGGTCACAGGGAAACACTGAAGCTTTCTTT,CSARRSQGNTEAFF,.,few,TRBJ1-1,TRBV20-1
TGTGCCAGCAGCAAGACTAGCGGGGGGAATGAGCAGTTCTTC,CASSKTSGGNEQFF,TRBD2,few,TRBJ2-1,TRBV6-1
TGCAGTGCTATCGGGGAGAGCAATCAGCCCCAGCATTTT,CSAIGESNQPQHF,.,.,TRBJ1-5,TRBV20-1
TGCGCCAGCAGCCAATCACAGGGCACAGATACGCAGTATTTT,CASSQSQGTDTQYF,.,.,TRBJ2-3,TRBV4-1
TGTGCCAGCAGCTTAGGCAGGACAGGGTGGCTTCGAGAAAGCTCTGGAAACACCATATATTTT,CASSLGRTGWLRESSGNTIYF,TRBD1,few,TRBJ1-3,TRBV11-2
TGTGCCAGCAAAGGACCGGGACAGAGATACAATGAGCAGTTCTTC,CASKGPGQRYNEQFF,TRBD1,many,TRBJ2-1,TRBV7-9
TGTGCCAGCAGTTCACGACAGACAACACCTTACAATGAGCAGTTCTTC,CASSSRQTTPYNEQFF,.,few,TRBJ2-1,TRBV12-3/TRBV12-4
TGTGCCAGCAGTGATTCGGGGCCAAGCTCTGGAAACACCATATATTTT,CASSDSGPSSGNTIYF,.,few,TRBJ1-3,TRBV2
TGTGCCATCACCAGGGACCTCTATGGCTACACCTTC,CAITRDLYGYTF,.,many,TRBJ1-2,TRBV10-3